This T cell receptor (beta chain) was identified in a study of beta chain features in type 1 diabetes. Study as a whole: Healthy donors and patients showed comparable age, gender and cell yields.

CDR3 length: 16 amino acids. CDR1 is SGHRS and CDR2 is YFSETQ in the germline V gene. Trimming took 2 bases from V and 4 from J; bases not matched to a gene: 5. The sequenced template was cDNA made from the entire isolated RNA. Read counts averaged about 3.57 million for samples of naive, central memory and regulatory T cells. TCRdb keeps only in-frame clones here, not all; method: immunoSEQ multiplex PCR. The sample gives roughly 730,000 clones, about an eighth of which show up once; approximately 0.02% is in the top ten. Whole-study findings and limits: A definitive answer on HLA type influencing TCRB rearrangement was not reached here. There was a moderate but significant shortening of TCRB CDR3s in all four CD4+ subsets of Type 1 diabetes patients. Type 1 diabetes patients had fewer VDJ junction insertions and more deletions.

About this clone: What it recognizes is unknown.

The sequence derives from a man between 18 and 29 years old with type 1 diabetes. The sequencing input was naive CD4+ T cells from blood. This chain uses TRBV5-1 with TRBJ1-5; 11 bases fit TRBD1. This chain's CDR3 is CASSLSGQGENQPQHF. CDR3 sequence (DNA): TGCGCCAGCAGCTTATCGGGACAGGGGGAAAATCAGCCCCAGCATTTT.